This TCR beta chain was identified during a study of control samples from healthy donors and cancer patients. Only in-frame clones appear in the TCRdb table, and some are missing; sequencing was by immunoSEQ multiplex PCR. The sample records about 180,000 clones, 85% to 90% being singletons. Only one count was recorded for this clone. The germline V gene has CDR1 SGHRS and CDR2 YFSETQ. Trimming at V came to 3 bases and at J to 7 bases, leaving 14 bases not matched to a gene. The CDR3 length is 19 residues. Sequencing was done on a sample of blood. The sequence derives from a woman between 45 and 65 years old in good health. The chain combines TRBV5-1 with TRBJ2-1; TRBD2 agrees at 15 bases. The CDR3 DNA reads TGCGCCAGCAGCTGGGGCCCCGGGGGACTAGCGGGGGGATTGAATGAGCAGTTCTTC. It translates to CASSWGPGGLAGGLNEQFF.